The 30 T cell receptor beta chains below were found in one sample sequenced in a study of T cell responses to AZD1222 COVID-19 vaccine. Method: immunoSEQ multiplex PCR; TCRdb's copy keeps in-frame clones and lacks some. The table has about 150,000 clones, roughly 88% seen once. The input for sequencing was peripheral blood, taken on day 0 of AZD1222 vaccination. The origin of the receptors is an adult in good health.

Here the CDR3 reads CASSFSGANTGELFF. As DNA, the CDR3 is TGCGCCAGCAGCTTTTCCGGAGCGAACACCGGGGAGCTGTTTTTT. V and J are TRBV5-1 and TRBJ2-2; D remains ambiguous. CDR1 SGHRS and CDR2 YFSETQ come from the germline V gene. The CDR3 is 15 amino acids. The V gene lost 2 bases and the J gene lost 0 bases, with 8 bases spanning the gap.

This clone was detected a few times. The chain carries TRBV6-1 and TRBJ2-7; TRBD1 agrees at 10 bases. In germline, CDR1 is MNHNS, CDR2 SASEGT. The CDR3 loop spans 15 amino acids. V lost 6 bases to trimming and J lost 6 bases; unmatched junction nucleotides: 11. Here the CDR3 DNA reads TGTGCCAGCAGAACAGTCGGGACAGGGGATGTCGAGCAGTACTTC. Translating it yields CASRTVGTGDVEQYF.

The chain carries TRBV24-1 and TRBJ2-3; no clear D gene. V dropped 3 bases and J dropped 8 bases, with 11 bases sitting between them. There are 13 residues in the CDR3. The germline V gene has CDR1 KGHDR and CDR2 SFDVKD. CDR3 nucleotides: TGTGCCACCAGTGATGGTACTATGGGTACGCAGTATTTT. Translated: CATSDGTMGTQYF.

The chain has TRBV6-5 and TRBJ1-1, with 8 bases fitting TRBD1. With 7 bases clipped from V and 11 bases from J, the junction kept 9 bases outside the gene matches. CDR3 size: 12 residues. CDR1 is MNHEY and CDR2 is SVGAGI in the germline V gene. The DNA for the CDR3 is TGTGCCAGCACCATAACAGGGGGGCGCGCTTTCTTT. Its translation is CASTITGGRAFF.

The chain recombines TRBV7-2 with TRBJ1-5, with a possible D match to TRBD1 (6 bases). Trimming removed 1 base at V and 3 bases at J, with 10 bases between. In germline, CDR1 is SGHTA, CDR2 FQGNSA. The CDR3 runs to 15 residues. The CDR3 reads CASSLGQALNQPQHF. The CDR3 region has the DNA TGTGCCAGCAGCTTAGGACAGGCCCTCAATCAGCCCCAGCATTTT.

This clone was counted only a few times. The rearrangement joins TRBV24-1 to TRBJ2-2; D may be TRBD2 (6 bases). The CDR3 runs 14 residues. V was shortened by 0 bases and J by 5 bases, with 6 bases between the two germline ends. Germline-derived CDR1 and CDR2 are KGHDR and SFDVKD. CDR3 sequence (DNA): TGTGCCACCAGTGATTTGGGGACTACCGGGGAGCTGTTTTTT. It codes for CATSDLGTTGELFF.

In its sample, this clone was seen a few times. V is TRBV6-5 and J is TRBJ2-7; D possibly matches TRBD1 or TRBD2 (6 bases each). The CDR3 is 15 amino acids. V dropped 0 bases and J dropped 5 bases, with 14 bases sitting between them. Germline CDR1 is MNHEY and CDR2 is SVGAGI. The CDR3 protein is CASSYSSGGGNEQYF. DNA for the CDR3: TGTGCCAGCAGTTACTCGTCCGGGGGCGGGAACGAGCAGTACTTC.

The CDR3 here is CASGQGAYEQYF. The CDR3 coding sequence is TGCGCCAGCGGGCAGGGGGCCTACGAGCAGTACTTC. The chain has TRBV5-1 and TRBJ2-7; 7 bases map to TRBD1. This CDR3 has 12 amino acids. Trimming took 7 bases from V and 2 from J; bases not matched to a gene: 3. Per the germline V gene, CDR1 is SGHRS and CDR2 is YFSETQ. The variable domain in full, completed from reference TRBV5-1 and TRBJ2-7, reads KAGVTQTPRYLIKTRGQQVTLSCSPISGHRSVSWYQQTPGQGLQFLFEYFSETQRNKGNFPGRFSGRQFSNSRSEMNVSTLELGDSALYLCASGQGAYEQYFGPGTRLTVT.

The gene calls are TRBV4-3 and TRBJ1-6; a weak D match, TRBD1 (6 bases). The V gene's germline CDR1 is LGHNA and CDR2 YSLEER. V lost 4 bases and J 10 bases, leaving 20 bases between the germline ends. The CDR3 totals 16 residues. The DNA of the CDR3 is TGCGCCAGCAGCCCAGGTTGGGGGGGCGCAGGGTCACCCCTCCACTTT. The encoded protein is CASSPGWGGAGSPLHF.

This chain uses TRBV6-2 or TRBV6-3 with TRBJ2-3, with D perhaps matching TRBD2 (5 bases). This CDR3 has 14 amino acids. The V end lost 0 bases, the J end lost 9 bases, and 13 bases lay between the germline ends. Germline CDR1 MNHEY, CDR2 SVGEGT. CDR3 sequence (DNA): TGTGCCAGCAGTTACTCGATGGAGTCGGGGACGCAGTATTTT. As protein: CASSYSMESGTQYF.

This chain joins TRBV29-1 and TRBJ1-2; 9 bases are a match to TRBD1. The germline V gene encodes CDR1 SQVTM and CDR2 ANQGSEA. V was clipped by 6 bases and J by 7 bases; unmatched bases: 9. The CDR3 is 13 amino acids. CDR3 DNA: TGCAGCGTGCTACAACAGGGGGCGCTTGGCTACACCTTC. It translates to CSVLQQGALGYTF.

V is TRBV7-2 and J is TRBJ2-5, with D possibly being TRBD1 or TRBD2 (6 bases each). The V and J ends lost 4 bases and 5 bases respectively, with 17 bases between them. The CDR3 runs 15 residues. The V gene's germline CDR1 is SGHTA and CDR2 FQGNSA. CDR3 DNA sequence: TGTGCCAGCAGCTCCTACCCCAGGGGAGGTGAGACCCAGTACTTC. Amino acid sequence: CASSSYPRGGETQYF.

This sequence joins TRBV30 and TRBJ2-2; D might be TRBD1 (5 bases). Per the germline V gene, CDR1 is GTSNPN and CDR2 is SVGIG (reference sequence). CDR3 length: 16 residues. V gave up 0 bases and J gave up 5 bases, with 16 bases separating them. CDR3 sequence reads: CAWSVRGQKRTGELFF. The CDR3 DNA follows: TGTGCCTGGAGTGTAAGGGGTCAGAAAAGGACCGGGGAGCTGTTTTTT.

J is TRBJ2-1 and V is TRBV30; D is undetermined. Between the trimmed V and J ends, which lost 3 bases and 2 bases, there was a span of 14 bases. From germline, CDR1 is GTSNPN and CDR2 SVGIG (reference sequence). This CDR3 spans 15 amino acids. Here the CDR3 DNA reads TGTGCCTGGAGCGGCCCTCCTGGGACCTACAATGAGCAGTTCTTC. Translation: CAWSGPPGTYNEQFF.

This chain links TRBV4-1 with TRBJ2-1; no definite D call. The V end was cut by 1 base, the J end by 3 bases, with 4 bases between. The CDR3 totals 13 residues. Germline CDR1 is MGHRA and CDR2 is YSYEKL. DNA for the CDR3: TGCGCCAGCAGCCAAGCCCGCTACAATGAGCAGTTCTTC. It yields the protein CASSQARYNEQFF.

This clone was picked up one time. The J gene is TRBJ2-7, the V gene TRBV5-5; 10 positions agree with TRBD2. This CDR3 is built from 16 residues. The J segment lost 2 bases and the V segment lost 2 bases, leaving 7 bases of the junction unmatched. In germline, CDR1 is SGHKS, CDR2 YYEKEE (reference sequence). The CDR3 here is CASSLAGGMTPYEQYF. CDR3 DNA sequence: TGTGCCAGCAGCTTAGCGGGGGGGATGACCCCCTACGAGCAGTACTTC.

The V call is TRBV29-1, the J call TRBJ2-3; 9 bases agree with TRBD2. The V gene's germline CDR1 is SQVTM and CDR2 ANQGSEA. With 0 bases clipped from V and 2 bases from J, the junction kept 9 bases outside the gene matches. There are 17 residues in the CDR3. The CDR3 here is CSVEEDRGRANTDTQYF. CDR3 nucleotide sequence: TGCAGCGTTGAAGAGGATCGCGGGAGGGCCAACACAGATACGCAGTATTTT.

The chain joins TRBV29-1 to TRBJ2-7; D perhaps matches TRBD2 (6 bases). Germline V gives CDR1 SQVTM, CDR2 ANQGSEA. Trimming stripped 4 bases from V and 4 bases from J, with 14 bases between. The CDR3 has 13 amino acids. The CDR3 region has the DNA TGCAGCGTTGCCCGGGTAGGAGGGTACGAGCAGTACTTC. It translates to CSVARVGGYEQYF.

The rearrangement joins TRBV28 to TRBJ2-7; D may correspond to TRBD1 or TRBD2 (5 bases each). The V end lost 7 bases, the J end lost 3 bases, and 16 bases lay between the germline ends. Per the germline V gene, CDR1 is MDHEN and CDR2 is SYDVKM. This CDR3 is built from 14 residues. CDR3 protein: CASTIGTPVYEQYF. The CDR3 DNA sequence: TGTGCCAGCACAATTGGGACCCCAGTCTACGAGCAGTACTTC.

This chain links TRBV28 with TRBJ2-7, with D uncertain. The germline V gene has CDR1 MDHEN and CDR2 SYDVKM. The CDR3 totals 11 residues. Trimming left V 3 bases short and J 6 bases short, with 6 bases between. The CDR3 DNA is TGTGCCAGCAGTTTGAACAGCGAGCAGTACTTC. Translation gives CASSLNSEQYF.

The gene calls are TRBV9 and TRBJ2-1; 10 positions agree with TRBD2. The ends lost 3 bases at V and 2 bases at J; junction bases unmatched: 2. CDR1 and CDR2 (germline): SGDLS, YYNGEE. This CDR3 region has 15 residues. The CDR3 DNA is TGTGCCAGCAGCGCTAGCGGGAGACCCTACAATGAGCAGTTCTTC. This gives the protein CASSASGRPYNEQFF.

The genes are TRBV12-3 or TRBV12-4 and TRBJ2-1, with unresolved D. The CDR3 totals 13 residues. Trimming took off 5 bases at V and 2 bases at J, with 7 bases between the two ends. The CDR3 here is CASSLGAYNEQFF. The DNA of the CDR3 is TGTGCCAGCAGTCTTGGGGCCTACAATGAGCAGTTCTTC.

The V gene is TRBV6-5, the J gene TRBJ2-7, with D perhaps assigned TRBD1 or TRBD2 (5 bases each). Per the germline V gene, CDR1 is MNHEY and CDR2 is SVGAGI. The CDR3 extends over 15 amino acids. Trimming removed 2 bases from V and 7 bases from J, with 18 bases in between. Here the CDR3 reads CASSYPASGRGEQYF. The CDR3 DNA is TGTGCCAGCAGTTACCCCGCGTCGGGGCGCGGGGAGCAGTACTTC.

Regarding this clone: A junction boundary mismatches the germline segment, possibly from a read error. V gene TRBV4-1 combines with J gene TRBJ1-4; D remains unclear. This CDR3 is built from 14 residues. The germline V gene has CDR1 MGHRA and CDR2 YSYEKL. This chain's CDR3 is CASSQELVQSLKTF. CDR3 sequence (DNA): TGCGCCAGCAGCCAAGAACTGGTTCAGTCCCTGAAAACTTTT.

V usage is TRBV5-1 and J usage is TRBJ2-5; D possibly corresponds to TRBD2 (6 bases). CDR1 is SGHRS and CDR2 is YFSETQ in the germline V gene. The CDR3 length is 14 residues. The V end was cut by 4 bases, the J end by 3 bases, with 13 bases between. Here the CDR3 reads CASSTGETEETQYF. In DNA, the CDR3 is TGCGCCAGCAGCACGGGAGAGACAGAAGAGACCCAGTACTTC.

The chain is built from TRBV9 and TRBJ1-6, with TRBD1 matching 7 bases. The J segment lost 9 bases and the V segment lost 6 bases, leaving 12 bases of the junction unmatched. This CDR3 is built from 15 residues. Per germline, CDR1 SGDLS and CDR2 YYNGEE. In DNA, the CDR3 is TGTGCCAGCAAACTCTCGGCAGGGGGATCTTCACCCCTCCACTTT. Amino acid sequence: CASKLSAGGSSPLHF.

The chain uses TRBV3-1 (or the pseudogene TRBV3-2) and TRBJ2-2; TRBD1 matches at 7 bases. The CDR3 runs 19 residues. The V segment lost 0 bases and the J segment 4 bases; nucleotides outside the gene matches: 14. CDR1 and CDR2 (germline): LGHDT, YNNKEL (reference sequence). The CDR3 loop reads CASSQDWDSPQAITGELFF. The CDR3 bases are TGTGCCAGCAGCCAAGATTGGGACAGCCCGCAAGCCATCACCGGGGAGCTGTTTTTT.

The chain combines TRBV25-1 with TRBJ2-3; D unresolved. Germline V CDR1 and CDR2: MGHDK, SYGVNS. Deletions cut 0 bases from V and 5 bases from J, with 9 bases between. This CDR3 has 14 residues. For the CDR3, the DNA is TGTGCCAGCAGTGAATACCGGGTTGGAGATACGCAGTATTTT. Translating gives CASSEYRVGDTQYF.

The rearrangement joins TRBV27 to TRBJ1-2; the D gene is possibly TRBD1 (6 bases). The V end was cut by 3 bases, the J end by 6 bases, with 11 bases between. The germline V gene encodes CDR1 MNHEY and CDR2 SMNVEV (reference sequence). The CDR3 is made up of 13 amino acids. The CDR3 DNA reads TGTGCCAGCAGTTTGCTACAGGGCGATGGCTACACCTTC. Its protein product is CASSLLQGDGYTF.

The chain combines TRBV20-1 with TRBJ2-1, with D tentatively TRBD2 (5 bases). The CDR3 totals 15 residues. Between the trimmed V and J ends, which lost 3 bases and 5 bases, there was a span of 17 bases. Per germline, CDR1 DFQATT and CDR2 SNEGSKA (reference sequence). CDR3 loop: CSASGAWTGNNEQFF. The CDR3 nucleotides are TGCAGTGCTAGTGGCGCATGGACTGGAAACAATGAGCAGTTCTTC.